The following is a T cell receptor beta chain sequence with its context. What it binds is not known. This sample is drawn from a study of CXCR4 blockade with PD-1 therapy in pancreatic cancer. General study points: Convergent selection by common tumor antigens was suggested by nucleotide rearrangement counts. Tumor clonality averaged approximately 0.15 versus 0.048 in healthy blood, not predicting survival.

No neoadjuvant therapy was given before resection to the patients supplying these archived tumor blocks. Germline V lookup: CDR1 MDHEN, CDR2 SYDVKM. The CDR3 is made up of 12 amino acids. Trimming removed 7 bases at V and 1 base at J, with 6 bases between. Sequencing used immunoSEQ multiplex PCR; TCRdb keeps in-frame clones, though not all of them. The sample carries over 8,000 clones, less than 75% recorded once. The V and J genes are TRBV28 and TRBJ2-3, with D unclear. The sequenced sample was tumor tissue. This clonotype was obtained from a human donor with pancreatic ductal adenocarcinoma. The chain's CDR3 is CASMSRTDTQYF. CDR3 nucleotide sequence: TGTGCCAGCATGTCTCGCACAGATACGCAGTATTTT. The full variable domain, in which reference TRBV28 and TRBJ2-3 provide the parts outside the CDR3, is DVKVTQSSRYLVKRTGEKVFLECVQDMDHENMFWYRQDPGLGLRLIYFSYDVKMKEKGDIPEGYSVSREKKERFSLILESASTNQTSMYLCASMSRTDTQYFGPGTRLTVL.